These 2 T cell receptor beta chains were sequenced from one sample in a study of blood T cell repertoires in COVID-19 (dated by TCRdb to about 2020). The library was obtained by the immunoSEQ multiplex PCR assay. TCRdb's version of the immuneACCESS table is confined to in-frame rearrangements and falls short of the full clone set. An unresolved V gene accounts for under half of the shortfall where checked; the remainder is of unknown origin. In all, the sample holds about 290,000 clones, and 75% to 90% of those were seen once. Less than 2% of the sample comes from the top ten. Sequencing was done on a sample of PBMCs or T cells enriched from blood (not recorded which). Every receptor here comes from a middle-aged woman who had recovered from COVID-19.

The rearrangement joins TRBV5-1 to TRBJ2-1; 10 nucleotides line up with TRBD2. CDR1 SGHRS and CDR2 YFSETQ come from the germline V gene. CDR3 length: 20 amino acids. Trimming cost V 1 base and J 0 bases; bases outside gene matches: 13. The CDR3 reads CASSLSRLAGGLFSYNEQFF. The CDR3 DNA follows: TGCGCCAGCAGCTTGAGCAGATTAGCGGGAGGTCTCTTCTCCTACAATGAGCAGTTCTTC. The full variable domain, with the rest looked up from reference TRBV5-1 and TRBJ2-1, is KAGVTQTPRYLIKTRGQQVTLSCSPISGHRSVSWYQQTPGQGLQFLFEYFSETQRNKGNFPGRFSGRQFSNSRSEMNVSTLELGDSALYLCASSLSRLAGGLFSYNEQFFGPGTRLTVL.

A few counts support this clone. This rearrangement joins TRBV6-5 to TRBJ2-7, with TRBD2 matching 13 bases. Per germline, CDR1 MNHEY and CDR2 SVGAGI. V lost 2 bases, J lost 3 bases, and 1 base stayed unmatched. CDR3 length equals 15 residues. The CDR3 here is CASSYGTSGIYEQYF. The CDR3 DNA sequence: TGTGCCAGCAGTTACGGGACTAGCGGGATCTACGAGCAGTACTTC.